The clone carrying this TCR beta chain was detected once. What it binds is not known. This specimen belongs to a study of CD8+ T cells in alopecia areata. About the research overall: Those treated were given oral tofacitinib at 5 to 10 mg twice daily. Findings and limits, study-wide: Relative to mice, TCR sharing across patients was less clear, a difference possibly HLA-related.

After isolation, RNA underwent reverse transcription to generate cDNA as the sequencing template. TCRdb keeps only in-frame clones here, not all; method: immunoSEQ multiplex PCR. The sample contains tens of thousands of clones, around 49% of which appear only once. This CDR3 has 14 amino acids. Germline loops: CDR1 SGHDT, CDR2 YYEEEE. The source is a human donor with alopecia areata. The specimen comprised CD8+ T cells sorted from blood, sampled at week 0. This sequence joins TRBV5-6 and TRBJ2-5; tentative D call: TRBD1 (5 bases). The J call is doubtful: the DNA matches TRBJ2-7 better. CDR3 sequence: CASSFGQGTYEQYF. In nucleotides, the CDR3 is TGTGCCAGCAGCTTTGGGCAGGGTACCTACGAGCAGTACTTC.